Reported below is one T cell receptor beta chain. This sample is drawn from a study of blood T cells in healthy people across ages. Using a J-beta primer mix together with a sample-barcoded 5' primer, a second PCR was run for about 7 to 12 cycles. TCRdb called the 5' RACE reads again in MiXCR, with one record for every CDR3 protein. The repertoire includes about 1.4 million distinct CDR3 sequences, 55% to 75% of them detected once, and 6.5% to 8.5% sits in the top ten. The CDR3 contains 18 residues. V was pared by 3 bases and J by 0 bases, with 21 bases between. Germline V gives CDR1 SQVTM, CDR2 ANQGSEA.

Material for sequencing was blood. The origin of this receptor is a man between 18 and 35 years old in good health. The rearrangement joins TRBV29-1 to TRBJ2-1, with D perhaps TRBD2 (5 bases). CDR3 region: CSVDFVPGIMSSYNEQFF. The CDR3 coding sequence is TGCAGCGTTGATTTCGTCCCCGGGATCATGAGCTCCTACAATGAGCAGTTCTTC.